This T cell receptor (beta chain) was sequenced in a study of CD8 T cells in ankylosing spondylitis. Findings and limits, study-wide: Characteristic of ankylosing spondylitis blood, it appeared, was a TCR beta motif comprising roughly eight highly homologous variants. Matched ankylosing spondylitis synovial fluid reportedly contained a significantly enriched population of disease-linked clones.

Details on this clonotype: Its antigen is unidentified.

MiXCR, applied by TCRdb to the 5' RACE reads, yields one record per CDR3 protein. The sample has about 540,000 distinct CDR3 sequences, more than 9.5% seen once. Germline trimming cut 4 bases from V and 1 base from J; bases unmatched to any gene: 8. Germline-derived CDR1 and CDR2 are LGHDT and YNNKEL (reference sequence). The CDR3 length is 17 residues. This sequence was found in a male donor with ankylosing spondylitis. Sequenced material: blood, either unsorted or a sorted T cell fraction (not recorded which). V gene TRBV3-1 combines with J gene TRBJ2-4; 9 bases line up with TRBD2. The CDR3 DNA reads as TGTGCCAGCAGCCTAGCACGAGCGGGGGGTGCCAAAAACATTCAGTACTTC. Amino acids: CASSLARAGGAKNIQYF.